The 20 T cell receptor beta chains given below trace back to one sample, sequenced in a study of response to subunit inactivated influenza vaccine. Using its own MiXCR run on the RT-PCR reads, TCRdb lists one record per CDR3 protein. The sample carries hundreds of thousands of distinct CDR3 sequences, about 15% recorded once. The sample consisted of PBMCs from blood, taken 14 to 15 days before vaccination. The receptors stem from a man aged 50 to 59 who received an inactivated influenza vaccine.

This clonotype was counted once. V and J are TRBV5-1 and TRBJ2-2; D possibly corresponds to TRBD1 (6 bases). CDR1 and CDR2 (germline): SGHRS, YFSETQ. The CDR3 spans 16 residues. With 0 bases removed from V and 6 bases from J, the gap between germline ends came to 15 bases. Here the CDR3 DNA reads TGCGCCAGCAGCTTGGCCAAGACAGGCCTCCCCGGGGAGCTGTTTTTT. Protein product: CASSLAKTGLPGELFF.

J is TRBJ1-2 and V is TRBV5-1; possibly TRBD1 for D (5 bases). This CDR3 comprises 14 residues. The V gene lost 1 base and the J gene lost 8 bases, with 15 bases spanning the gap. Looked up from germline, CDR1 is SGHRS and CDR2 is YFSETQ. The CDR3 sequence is CASSLLSSGEGYTF. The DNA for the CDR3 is TGCGCCAGCAGCTTGCTCTCCTCGGGGGAGGGCTACACCTTC.

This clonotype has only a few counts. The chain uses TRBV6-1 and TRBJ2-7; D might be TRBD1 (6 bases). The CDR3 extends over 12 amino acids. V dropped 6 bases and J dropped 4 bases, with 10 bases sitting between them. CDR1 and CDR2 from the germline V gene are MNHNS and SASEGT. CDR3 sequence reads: CASRVTGYEQYF. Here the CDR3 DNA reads TGTGCCAGCAGAGTCACAGGGTACGAGCAGTACTTC.

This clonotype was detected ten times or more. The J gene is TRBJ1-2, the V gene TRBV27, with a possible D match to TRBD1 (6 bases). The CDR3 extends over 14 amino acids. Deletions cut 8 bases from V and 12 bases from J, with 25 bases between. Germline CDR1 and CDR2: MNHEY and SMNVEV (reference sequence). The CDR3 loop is CASSSIWGASSHTF. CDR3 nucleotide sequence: TGTGCCAGCTCATCAATCTGGGGGGCGTCTAGCCACACCTTC.

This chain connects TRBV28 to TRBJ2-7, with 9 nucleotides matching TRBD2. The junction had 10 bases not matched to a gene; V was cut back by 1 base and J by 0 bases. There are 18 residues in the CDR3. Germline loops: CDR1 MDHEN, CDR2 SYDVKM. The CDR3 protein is CASSLSNGLAQSSYEQYF. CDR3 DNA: TGTGCCAGCAGTTTATCAAATGGACTAGCGCAGAGCTCCTACGAGCAGTACTTC.

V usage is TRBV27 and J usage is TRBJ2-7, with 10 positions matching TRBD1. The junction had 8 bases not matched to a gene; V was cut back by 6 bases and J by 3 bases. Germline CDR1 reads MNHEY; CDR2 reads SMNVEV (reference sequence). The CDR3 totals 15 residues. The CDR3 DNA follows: TGTGCCAGCAGGGGCCGGGGACAGGGGCTCTACGAGCAGTACTTC. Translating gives CASRGRGQGLYEQYF.

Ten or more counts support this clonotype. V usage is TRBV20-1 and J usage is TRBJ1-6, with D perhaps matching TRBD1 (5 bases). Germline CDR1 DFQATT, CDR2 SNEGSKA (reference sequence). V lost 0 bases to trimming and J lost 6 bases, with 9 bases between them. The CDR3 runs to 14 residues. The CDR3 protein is CSARDPGSNSPLHF. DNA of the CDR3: TGCAGTGCTAGAGATCCAGGGTCTAATTCACCCCTCCACTTT.

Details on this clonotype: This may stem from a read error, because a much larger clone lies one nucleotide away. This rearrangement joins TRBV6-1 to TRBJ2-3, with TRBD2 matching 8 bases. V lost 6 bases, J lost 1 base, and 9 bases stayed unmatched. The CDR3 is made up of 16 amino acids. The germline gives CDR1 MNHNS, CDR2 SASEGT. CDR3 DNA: TGTGCCAGCAGCCCCTGGACTAGCCACGGCACAGATACGCAGTATTTT. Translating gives CASSPWTSHGTDTQYF.

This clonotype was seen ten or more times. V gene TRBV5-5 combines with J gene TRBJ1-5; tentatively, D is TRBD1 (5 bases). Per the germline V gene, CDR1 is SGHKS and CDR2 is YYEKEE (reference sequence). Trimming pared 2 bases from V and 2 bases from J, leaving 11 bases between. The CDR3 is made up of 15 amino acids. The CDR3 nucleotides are TGTGCCAGCAGCTTTTTGGTGGGGGGCAATCAGCCCCAGCATTTT. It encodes CASSFLVGGNQPQHF.

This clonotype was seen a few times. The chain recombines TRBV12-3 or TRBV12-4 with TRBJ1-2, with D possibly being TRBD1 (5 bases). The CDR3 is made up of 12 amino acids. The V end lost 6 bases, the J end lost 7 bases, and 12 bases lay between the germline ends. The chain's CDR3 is CASRPTGGGYTF. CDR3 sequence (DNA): TGTGCCAGCAGGCCGACGGGGGGTGGCTACACCTTC.

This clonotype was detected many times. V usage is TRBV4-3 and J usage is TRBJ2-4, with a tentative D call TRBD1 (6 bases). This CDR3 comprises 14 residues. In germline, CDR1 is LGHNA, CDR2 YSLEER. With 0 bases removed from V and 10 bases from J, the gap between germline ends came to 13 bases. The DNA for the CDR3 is TGCGCCAGCAGCCAAGATAGGCAGGGGCAAATTCAGTACTTC. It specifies CASSQDRQGQIQYF.

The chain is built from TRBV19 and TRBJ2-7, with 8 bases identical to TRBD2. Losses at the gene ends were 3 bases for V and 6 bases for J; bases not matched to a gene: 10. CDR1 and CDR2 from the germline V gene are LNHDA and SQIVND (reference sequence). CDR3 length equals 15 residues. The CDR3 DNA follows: TGTGCCAGTAGTATCTCCGAGGGACTAGGAGCCGAGCAGTACTTC. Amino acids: CASSISEGLGAEQYF.

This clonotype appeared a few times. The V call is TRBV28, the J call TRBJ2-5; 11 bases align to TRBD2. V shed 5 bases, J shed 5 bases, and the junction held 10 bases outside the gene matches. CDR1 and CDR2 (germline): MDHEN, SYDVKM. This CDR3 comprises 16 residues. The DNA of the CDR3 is TGTGCCAGCAGTACCTCGACTAGCGGGATGGGGGAGACCCAGTACTTC. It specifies CASSTSTSGMGETQYF.

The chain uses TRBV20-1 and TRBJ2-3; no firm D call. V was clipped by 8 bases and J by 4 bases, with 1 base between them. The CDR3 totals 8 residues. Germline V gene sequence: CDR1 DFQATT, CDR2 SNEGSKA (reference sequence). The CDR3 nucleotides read TGCAGTCCAGATACGCAGTATTTT. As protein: CSPDTQYF.

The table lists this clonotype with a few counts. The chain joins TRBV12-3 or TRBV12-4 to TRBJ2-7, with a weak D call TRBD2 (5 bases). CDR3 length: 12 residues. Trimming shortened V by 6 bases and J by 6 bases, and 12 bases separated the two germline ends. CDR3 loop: CASSRGLLEQYF. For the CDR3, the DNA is TGTGCCAGCAGCCGAGGACTTCTCGAGCAGTACTTC.

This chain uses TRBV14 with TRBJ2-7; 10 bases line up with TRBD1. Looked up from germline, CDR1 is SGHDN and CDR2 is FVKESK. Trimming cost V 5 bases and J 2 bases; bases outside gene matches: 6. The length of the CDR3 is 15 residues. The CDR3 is CASSSGTGAAYEQYF. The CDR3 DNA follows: TGTGCCAGCAGCTCCGGGACAGGGGCCGCCTACGAGCAGTACTTC.

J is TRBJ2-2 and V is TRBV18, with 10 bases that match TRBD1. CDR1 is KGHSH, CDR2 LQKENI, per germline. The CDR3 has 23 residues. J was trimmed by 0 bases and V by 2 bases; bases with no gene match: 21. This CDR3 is CASSPGTGATTTERSSNTGELFF. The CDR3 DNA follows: TGTGCCAGCTCACCAGGGACAGGGGCCACGACAACCGAGCGGAGCTCGAACACCGGGGAGCTGTTTTTT.

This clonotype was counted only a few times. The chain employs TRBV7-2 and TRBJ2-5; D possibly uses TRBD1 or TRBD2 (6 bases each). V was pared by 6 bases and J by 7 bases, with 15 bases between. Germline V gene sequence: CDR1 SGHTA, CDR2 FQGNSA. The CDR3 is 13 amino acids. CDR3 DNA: TGTGCCAGCAGTCACCCGAAGGGGGGGACCCAGTACTTC. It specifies CASSHPKGGTQYF.

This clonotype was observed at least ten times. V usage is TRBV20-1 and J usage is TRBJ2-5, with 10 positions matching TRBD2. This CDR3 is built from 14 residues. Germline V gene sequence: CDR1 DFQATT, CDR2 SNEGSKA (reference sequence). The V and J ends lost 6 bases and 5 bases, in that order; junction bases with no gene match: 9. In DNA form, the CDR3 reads TGCAGTGCAACCAAGCGGGAGGGCCGCGAGACCCAGTACTTC. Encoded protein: CSATKREGRETQYF.

This chain's CDR3 is CATPLVNRNTGELFF. CDR3 bases: TGTGCCACCCCCCTTGTTAACCGGAACACCGGGGAGCTGTTTTTT. V and J are TRBV7-9 and TRBJ2-2, with D hard to call. CDR3 length: 15 residues. Germline-derived CDR1 and CDR2 are SEHNR and FQNEAQ (reference sequence). Trimming stripped 10 bases from V and 1 base from J, with 16 bases between.